The 2 T cell receptor beta chains given below trace back to one sample, sequenced in a study of CD8+CD57+ T cells in acquired aplastic anemia. The template used for profiling TCR beta VDJ and CDR3 was genomic DNA. TCRdb recomputed calls from the reads with MiXCR, one row per CDR3 protein. Here the sample spans about 240,000 distinct CDR3 sequences, around half being singletons. Flow cytometry had shown expanded CD8+CD57+ cells in the patients chosen for sequencing. Material for sequencing was sorted CD4+, CD8+, or CD8+CD57+ T cells (not recorded which) from PBMCs. These receptor sequences come from a human donor with aplastic anemia.

The table lists this clonotype with many counts. The chain links TRBV9 to TRBJ2-5; D ambiguous. CDR1 is SGDLS, CDR2 YYNGEE, per germline. Trimming took 3 bases from V and 1 from J, leaving 16 bases between them. The CDR3 sequence is 16 residues long. DNA of the CDR3: TGTGCCAGCAGCGAAACGACGGGTAATCCCCAAGAGACCCAGTACTTC. It codes for CASSETTGNPQETQYF.

In its sample, this clonotype was seen once. The chain couples TRBV29-1 to TRBJ2-1; D unclear. The CDR3 consists of 14 residues. Trimming stripped 5 bases from V and 3 bases from J, with 14 bases between. Germline CDR1 and CDR2: SQVTM and ANQGSEA. CDR3 nucleotide sequence: TGCAGCGTTTTAGGTTCTTCAAACTACAATGAGCAGTTCTTC. This translates into CSVLGSSNYNEQFF.